The 21 T cell receptor beta chains below all came from one sample that was sequenced in a study of yellow fever vaccine responses in identical twins. TCRdb passed the RT-PCR reads through MiXCR, listing each CDR3 protein once. The table records roughly 17,000 distinct CDR3 sequences, 55% to 65% of them present only once. The source material was T cells from blood (PBMCs), unsorted or a sorted subset (not recorded which), sampled before or after yellow fever vaccination (not recorded which). The receptors were sampled from a woman aged 18-29 years who received the yellow fever vaccine.

The J gene is TRBJ1-4, the V gene TRBV4-1; D not resolved. Trimming took 4 bases from V and 4 from J, leaving 13 bases between them. Germline V CDR1 and CDR2: MGHRA, YSYEKL. This CDR3 comprises 15 residues. The CDR3 reads CASSPTDGLNEKLFF. The CDR3 region has the DNA TGCGCCAGCAGCCCGACGGACGGTCTTAATGAAAAACTGTTTTTT.

V gene TRBV11-3 combines with J gene TRBJ1-1, with D tentatively TRBD1 (5 bases). The CDR3 has 14 residues. Germline lookup yields CDR1 SGHNT and CDR2 YENEEA. V lost 4 bases, J lost 4 bases, and 13 bases lay in between. This chain's CDR3 is CASSWGVRGTEAFF. In DNA, the CDR3 is TGTGCCAGCAGCTGGGGGGTCCGGGGCACTGAAGCTTTCTTT.

The count of this clonotype is one. The J gene is TRBJ2-7, the V gene TRBV11-2; TRBD1 aligns across 8 bases. The V gene's germline CDR1 is SGHAT and CDR2 FQNNGV. The CDR3 sequence is 17 residues long. The J segment lost 1 base and the V segment lost 5 bases, leaving 13 bases of the junction unmatched. The CDR3 nucleotides are TGTGCCAGCAGCCCCCGGACGTCGGGACAGGCTTCCTACGAGCAGTACTTC. Translation: CASSPRTSGQASYEQYF.

The rearrangement links TRBV11-1 to TRBJ1-6; TRBD1 agrees at 7 bases. Germline V gene data show CDR1 as SGHAT and CDR2 as FQDESV (reference sequence). Losses at the gene ends were 5 bases for V and 7 bases for J; bases not matched to a gene: 2. This CDR3 is 13 amino acids long. CDR3: CASSEQGNSPLHF. DNA for the CDR3: TGTGCCAGCAGCGAACAGGGGAATTCACCCCTCCACTTT.

CDR3 nucleotides: TGTGCCAGCAGCGTAGGTCTAGCGGAATACGATGAGCAGTTCTTC. Encoded protein: CASSVGLAEYDEQFF. J is TRBJ2-1 and V is TRBV9, with 7 nucleotides matching TRBD2. Germline V lookup: CDR1 SGDLS, CDR2 YYNGEE. The CDR3 consists of 15 residues. V trimming: 0 bases; J trimming: 8 bases; junction bases outside the gene matches: 8. Filled out from reference TRBV9 and TRBJ2-1, the complete variable domain reads DSGVTQTPKHLITATGQRVTLRCSPRSGDLSVYWYQQSLDQGLQFLIQYYNGEERAKGNILERFSAQQFPDLHSELNLSSLELGDSALYFCASSVGLAEYDEQFFGPGTRLTVL.

This rearrangement joins TRBV2 to TRBJ2-3; 9 nucleotides match TRBD2. The germline V gene has CDR1 SNHLY and CDR2 FYNNEI. The CDR3 is made up of 14 amino acids. V trimming: 5 bases; J trimming: 1 base; junction bases outside the gene matches: 1. This chain's CDR3 is CASSLAGGTDTQYF. CDR3 bases: TGTGCCAGCAGTTTAGCGGGAGGCACAGATACGCAGTATTTT.

The CDR3 spells CASSHWTSGDHNEQFF. CDR3 nucleotides: TGTGCCAGCAGCCACTGGACTAGCGGGGACCACAATGAGCAGTTCTTC. The genes are TRBV11-3 and TRBJ2-1; 12 positions match TRBD2. J was trimmed by 5 bases and V by 5 bases; bases with no gene match: 7. CDR3 size: 16 residues. The germline V gene has CDR1 SGHNT and CDR2 YENEEA.

CDR3 loop: CASSTWGATNEKLFF. As DNA, the CDR3 is TGTGCCAGCAGCACGTGGGGGGCAACTAATGAAAAACTGTTTTTT. This sequence joins TRBV7-9 and TRBJ1-4; D may be TRBD1 (5 bases). The CDR3 is 15 amino acids. The V and J ends lost 5 bases and 0 bases respectively, with 10 bases between them. Germline values: CDR1 SEHNR, CDR2 FQNEAQ (reference sequence).

V gene TRBV12-3 or TRBV12-4 combines with J gene TRBJ2-1, with TRBD2 matching 7 bases. This CDR3 contains 14 residues. The V segment lost 6 bases and the J segment 5 bases; nucleotides outside the gene matches: 7. DNA of the CDR3: TGTGCCAGCAGCCCTCTAGCGGAAAACAATGAGCAGTTCTTC. This translates into CASSPLAENNEQFF.

The sample holds one count of this clonotype. The V and J genes are TRBV6-2 or TRBV6-3 and TRBJ2-5; D gene uncertain. The CDR3 loop spans 16 amino acids. The V gene lost 0 bases and the J gene lost 3 bases, with 14 bases spanning the gap. CDR1 MNHEY and CDR2 SVGEGT come from the germline V gene. Here the CDR3 DNA reads TGTGCCAGCAGTTACTCACAGAATCTTACTAAAGAGACCCAGTACTTC. This gives the protein CASSYSQNLTKETQYF.

The V call is TRBV4-1, the J call TRBJ2-1; the D is unclear. The ends were cut back, 1 base at V and 1 base at J, with 14 bases in the middle. This CDR3 is built from 17 residues. Per germline, CDR1 MGHRA and CDR2 YSYEKL. CDR3 in amino acids: CASSQVDLGFSYNEQFF. The DNA of the CDR3 is TGCGCCAGCAGCCAAGTTGATCTGGGCTTTTCCTACAATGAGCAGTTCTTC.

The V gene is TRBV24-1, the J gene TRBJ2-6, with D possibly matching TRBD1 (5 bases). The V gene's germline CDR1 is KGHDR and CDR2 SFDVKD. The CDR3 is 16 amino acids. V was trimmed by 6 bases and J by 0 bases, leaving 11 bases between them. CDR3 sequence: CATSRQSRSGANVLTF. The CDR3 DNA reads TGTGCCACCAGTAGACAGTCCCGCTCTGGGGCCAACGTCCTGACTTTC.

This sequence joins TRBV19 and TRBJ2-3; 10 bases agree with TRBD1. The V and J ends lost 9 bases and 8 bases, in that order; junction bases with no gene match: 8. The CDR3 is 13 residues long. The germline gives CDR1 LNHDA, CDR2 SQIVND (reference sequence). CDR3 coding DNA: TGTGCCAGCAGGGACAGGGGAGTTGGTACGCAGTATTTT. It yields the protein CASRDRGVGTQYF.

This sequence joins TRBV7-9 and TRBJ1-5, with 8 bases identical to TRBD1. Germline V CDR1 and CDR2: SEHNR, FQNEAQ (reference sequence). This CDR3 comprises 12 residues. Losses at the gene ends were 3 bases for V and 9 bases for J; bases not matched to a gene: 1. The CDR3 region has the DNA TGTGCCAGCAGCTTCGACAGGGGGCCCCAGCATTTT. It translates to CASSFDRGPQHF.

This clonotype occurred a few times. The V call is TRBV12-3 or TRBV12-4, the J call TRBJ2-7, with a weak D call TRBD1 (5 bases). Trimming stripped 3 bases from V and 1 base from J, with 7 bases between. The CDR3 is 13 residues long. CDR3: CASSFQGSYEQYF. CDR3 nucleotides: TGTGCCAGCAGTTTCCAGGGATCCTACGAGCAGTACTTC.

The chain is built from TRBV5-6 and TRBJ1-1; D remains unclear. Germline V gene lookup returns CDR1 SGHDT and CDR2 YYEEEE. V was cut by 0 bases and J by 5 bases, with 17 bases left in between. CDR3 size: 16 residues. The CDR3 DNA reads TGTGCCAGCAGCTTGGCACCCGGCGGCGTCCGTACTGAAGCTTTCTTT. As protein: CASSLAPGGVRTEAFF.

This clonotype was counted between two and nine times. The V call is TRBV2, the J call TRBJ2-2; D is uncertain. Germline V lookup: CDR1 SNHLY, CDR2 FYNNEI. The CDR3 runs 14 residues. With 7 bases removed from V and 4 bases from J, the gap between germline ends came to 13 bases. The CDR3 bases are TGTGCCAGCACCGGTCAAAGGACCACCGGGGAGCTGTTTTTT. Amino acids: CASTGQRTTGELFF.

This clonotype occurred a few times. The chain combines TRBV20-1 with TRBJ1-4; no firm D call. Germline CDR1 reads DFQATT; CDR2 reads SNEGSKA (reference sequence). This CDR3 spans 13 amino acids. Trimming stripped 4 bases from V and 7 bases from J, with 13 bases between. Here the CDR3 reads CSATGSAGEKLFF. CDR3 nucleotides: TGCAGTGCTACGGGCTCCGCGGGTGAAAAACTGTTTTTT.

This sequence joins TRBV4-1 and TRBJ2-3; D is unclear. V gave up 1 base and J gave up 6 bases, with 8 bases separating them. CDR3 size: 13 residues. Germline CDR1 is MGHRA and CDR2 is YSYEKL. The CDR3 DNA sequence: TGCGCCAGCAGCCAAGGCCCCCCGGATACGCAGTATTTT. It specifies CASSQGPPDTQYF.

The V call is TRBV2, the J call TRBJ1-3; D not resolved. Germline lookup yields CDR1 SNHLY and CDR2 FYNNEI. The CDR3 is 16 amino acids. V was cut by 1 base and J by 0 bases, with 10 bases left in between. CDR3 sequence (DNA): TGTGCCAGCAGTGAAGGGTATACGAGCTCTGGAAACACCATATATTTT. Translation: CASSEGYTSSGNTIYF.

The rearrangement uses TRBV20-1 and TRBJ1-5; D might be TRBD1 (6 bases). Trimming cost V 5 bases and J 9 bases, with 17 bases left between them. CDR1 is DFQATT and CDR2 is SNEGSKA in the germline V gene (reference sequence). The CDR3 runs to 13 residues. CDR3 nucleotide sequence: TGCAGTGCTGGGACATCCATCTTCATGCCCCAGCATTTT. Encoded protein: CSAGTSIFMPQHF.